This T cell receptor beta chain is from a study of blood T cell repertoires in COVID-19. Across the study: Samples taken during acute and convalescent COVID-19 were collected in the United States, Italy and Spain. T cells, B-cell-depleted T cells, or PBMCs supplied cDNA or gDNA.

Per the authors' pipeline: Amplification of reference gene primers was used by the study to estimate nucleated cell counts. This table comes from immunoSEQ multiplex PCR, and its TCRdb copy is limited to in-frame clones, with some not included. Clone size and the V and J calls come from that table; the DNA yielded D and trimming. The table shows 200,000 to 300,000 clones, with about 90% occurring only once. V was clipped by 5 bases and J by 2 bases; unmatched bases: 10. The germline CDR1 and CDR2 sequences are LNHDA and SQIVND (reference sequence). CDR3 length: 16 residues. Sequencing was done on a sample of peripheral blood. The receptor was isolated from a man younger than 45 with COVID-19, enrolled during active disease. The chain uses TRBV19 and TRBJ2-5, with 8 positions matching TRBD2. The CDR3 protein is CASSEGSGAMQETQYF. As DNA, the CDR3 is TGTGCCAGTAGTGAGGGTAGCGGGGCTATGCAAGAGACCCAGTACTTC.